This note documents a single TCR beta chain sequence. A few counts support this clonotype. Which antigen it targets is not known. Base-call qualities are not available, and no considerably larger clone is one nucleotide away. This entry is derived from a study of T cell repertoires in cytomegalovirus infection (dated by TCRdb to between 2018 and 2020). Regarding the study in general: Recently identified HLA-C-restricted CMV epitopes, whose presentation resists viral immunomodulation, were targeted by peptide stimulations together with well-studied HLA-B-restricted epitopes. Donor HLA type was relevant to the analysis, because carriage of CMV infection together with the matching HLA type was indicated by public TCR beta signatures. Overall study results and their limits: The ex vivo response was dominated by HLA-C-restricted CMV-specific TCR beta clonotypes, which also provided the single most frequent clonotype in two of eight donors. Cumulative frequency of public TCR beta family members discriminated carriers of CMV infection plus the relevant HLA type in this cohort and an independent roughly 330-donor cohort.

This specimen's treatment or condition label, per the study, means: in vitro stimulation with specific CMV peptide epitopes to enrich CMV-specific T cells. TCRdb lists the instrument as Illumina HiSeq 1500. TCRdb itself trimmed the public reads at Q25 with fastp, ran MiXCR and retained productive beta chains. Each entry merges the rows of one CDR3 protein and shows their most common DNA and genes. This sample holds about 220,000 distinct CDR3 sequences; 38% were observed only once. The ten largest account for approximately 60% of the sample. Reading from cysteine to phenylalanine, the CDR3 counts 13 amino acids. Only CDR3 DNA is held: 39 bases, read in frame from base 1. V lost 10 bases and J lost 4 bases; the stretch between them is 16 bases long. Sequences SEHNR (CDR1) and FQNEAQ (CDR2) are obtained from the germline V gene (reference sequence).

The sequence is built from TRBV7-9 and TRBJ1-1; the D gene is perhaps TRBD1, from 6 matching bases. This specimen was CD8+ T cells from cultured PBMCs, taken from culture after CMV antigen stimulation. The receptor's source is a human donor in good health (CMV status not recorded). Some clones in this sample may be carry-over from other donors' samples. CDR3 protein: CAMRLGGSTEAFF. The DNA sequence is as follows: TGTGCCATGAGGCTAGGGGGGAGCACTGAAGCTTTCTTT.